The 21 T cell receptor beta chains listed next were all sequenced from one sample in a study of blood T cell repertoires in COVID-19. Sequenced by immunoSEQ multiplex PCR; TCRdb stores in-frame clones only, minus some. The repertoire holds about 200,000 clones, with roughly 84% as singletons. Sequenced: peripheral blood. These receptor sequences come from a human donor in a cohort sampled during active COVID-19.

This clone was counted once. The rearrangement uses TRBV6-5 and TRBJ2-7; a possible D gene is TRBD2 (6 bases). The CDR3 contains 14 residues. Trimming removed 5 bases from V and 6 bases from J, with 17 bases in between. Germline loops: CDR1 MNHEY, CDR2 SVGAGI. The CDR3 sequence is CASSPRGGVSEQYF. CDR3 bases: TGTGCCAGCAGTCCCCGGGGAGGAGTCAGCGAGCAGTACTTC.

The chain carries TRBV10-1 and TRBJ1-1; perhaps TRBD1 as D (6 bases). The CDR3 runs 13 residues. V was shortened by 11 bases and J by 0 bases, with 13 bases between the two germline ends. Germline values: CDR1 WNHNN, CDR2 SYGVQD (reference sequence). The CDR3 reads CASRGAMNTEAFF. The CDR3 nucleotides read TGCGCCTCACGGGGGGCAATGAACACTGAAGCTTTCTTT.

This chain uses TRBV18 with TRBJ1-2; D is perhaps TRBD1 (5 bases). Trimming cost V 3 bases and J 4 bases, with 12 bases left between them. Germline CDR1 is KGHSH and CDR2 is LQKENI. This CDR3 comprises 14 residues. CDR3 protein: CASSPARGAYGYTF. CDR3 in DNA: TGTGCCAGCTCACCTGCAAGGGGCGCCTATGGCTACACCTTC.

The chain links TRBV4-1 to TRBJ2-2; TRBD2 is a possible D gene (6 bases). Germline V gives CDR1 MGHRA, CDR2 YSYEKL. Trimming took off 3 bases at V and 5 bases at J, with 22 bases between the two ends. The CDR3 is made up of 18 amino acids. The CDR3 DNA follows: TGCGCCAGCAGCCAGGCCGGGACTGTCACCCTTTTGACCGGGGAGCTGTTTTTT. Protein: CASSQAGTVTLLTGELFF.

The chain carries TRBV30 and TRBJ2-7; D might be TRBD1 (6 bases). This CDR3 has 15 amino acids. CDR1 GTSNPN and CDR2 SVGIG come from the germline V gene (reference sequence). V dropped 3 bases and J dropped 0 bases, with 15 bases sitting between them. The CDR3, as DNA: TGTGCCTGGAGCGTCGGACAGATCCTCTCCTACGAGCAGTACTTC. Its protein is CAWSVGQILSYEQYF.

This sequence joins TRBV5-1 and TRBJ1-6; 8 bases line up with TRBD1. The CDR3 covers 16 residues. Germline V gene data show CDR1 as SGHRS and CDR2 as YFSETQ. V shed 4 bases, J shed 2 bases, and the junction held 5 bases outside the gene matches. In DNA form, the CDR3 reads TGCGCCAGCAGCCCTCAGGGGGCGCCCTATAATTCACCCCTCCACTTT. It translates to CASSPQGAPYNSPLHF.

The chain recombines TRBV27 with TRBJ2-7, with no clear D. Germline V gene lookup returns CDR1 MNHEY and CDR2 SMNVEV (reference sequence). CDR3 length equals 16 residues. The V end lost 5 bases, the J end lost 5 bases, and 22 bases lay between the germline ends. The chain's CDR3 is CASSPRSPRAYNEQYF. The CDR3 DNA sequence: TGTGCCAGCAGTCCCAGAAGTCCTAGAGCTTACAACGAGCAGTACTTC.

The J gene is TRBJ2-1, the V gene TRBV19, with D tentatively TRBD1 (6 bases). V gave up 5 bases and J gave up 11 bases, with 16 bases separating them. This CDR3 contains 13 residues. CDR1 is LNHDA, CDR2 SQIVND, per germline (reference sequence). For the CDR3, the DNA is TGTGCCAGTAGTTTGCAGGGGATCTCCCAGCAGTTCTTC. This encodes CASSLQGISQQFF.

The V gene is TRBV3-1 (or the pseudogene TRBV3-2), the J gene TRBJ2-1; TRBD2 matches 8 bases. Germline lookup yields CDR1 LGHDT and CDR2 YNNKEL (reference sequence). The CDR3 loop spans 13 amino acids. With 5 bases clipped from V and 6 bases from J, the junction kept 3 bases outside the gene matches. This chain's CDR3 is CASSSSGINEQFF. CDR3 nucleotides: TGTGCCAGCAGCAGTAGCGGGATCAATGAGCAGTTCTTC.

This sequence joins TRBV3-1 (or the pseudogene TRBV3-2) and TRBJ2-3, with 12 bases identical to TRBD2. Germline V gene sequence: CDR1 LGHDT, CDR2 YNNKEL (reference sequence). Trimming at V came to 4 bases and at J to 2 bases, leaving 4 bases not matched to a gene. CDR3 length equals 16 residues. In DNA, the CDR3 is TGTGCCAGCAGCCCACGGACTAGCGGGACCACAGATACGCAGTATTTT. Its protein is CASSPRTSGTTDTQYF.

The chain links TRBV6-5 to TRBJ2-7, with a possible D match to TRBD1 (6 bases). The CDR3 is 12 residues long. V shed 7 bases and J shed 7 bases, with 14 bases lying between them. CDR1 MNHEY and CDR2 SVGAGI come from the germline V gene. CDR3 sequence reads: CASTSGVGEQYF. In DNA, the CDR3 is TGTGCCAGCACCTCAGGGGTAGGAGAGCAGTACTTC.

The chain recombines TRBV29-1 with TRBJ2-4; weak D call: TRBD1 (5 bases). Germline assignment: CDR1 SQVTM and CDR2 ANQGSEA. The V end was cut by 6 bases, the J end by 1 base, with 13 bases between. The CDR3 runs to 14 residues. CDR3 loop: CSVAGRAAKNIQYF. CDR3 nucleotides: TGCAGCGTGGCAGGCAGGGCGGCCAAAAACATTCAGTACTTC.

The V call is TRBV5-6, the J call TRBJ2-1; D might be TRBD1 (6 bases). Germline V CDR1 and CDR2: SGHDT, YYEEEE. V was trimmed by 2 bases and J by 3 bases, leaving 15 bases between them. The CDR3 consists of 16 residues. The CDR3 region has the DNA TGTGCCAGCAGCTTCGGATATGGACAGAACTACAATGAGCAGTTCTTC. It codes for CASSFGYGQNYNEQFF.

This chain uses TRBV5-1 with TRBJ2-7; 7 bases are shared with TRBD2. Germline CDR1 is SGHRS and CDR2 is YFSETQ. Trimming took 6 bases from V and 7 from J; bases not matched to a gene: 13. There are 14 residues in the CDR3. The CDR3 DNA is TGCGCCAGCAAGGCCGGGCTAGCGGAGATGGAGCAGTACTTC. This translates into CASKAGLAEMEQYF.

The J gene is TRBJ1-1, the V gene TRBV27; D is possibly TRBD1 (5 bases). Looked up from germline, CDR1 is MNHEY and CDR2 is SMNVEV (reference sequence). This CDR3 has 14 residues. V was pared by 1 base and J by 1 base, with 7 bases between. CDR3 sequence (DNA): TGTGCCAGCAGTTTATTGGGGGGGAACACTGAAGCTTTCTTT. Its protein is CASSLLGGNTEAFF.

The chain has TRBV6-5 and TRBJ2-5; 7 nucleotides line up with TRBD1. Per the germline V gene, CDR1 is MNHEY and CDR2 is SVGAGI. The CDR3 runs 15 residues. V was clipped by 5 bases and J by 5 bases; unmatched bases: 11. Here the CDR3 reads CASSQLQGFGETQYF. The CDR3 DNA reads as TGTGCCAGCAGTCAACTACAGGGGTTCGGGGAGACCCAGTACTTC.

This clone was picked up one time. The rearrangement uses TRBV24-1 and TRBJ2-7; D is undetermined. The length of the CDR3 is 11 residues. CDR1 KGHDR and CDR2 SFDVKD come from the germline V gene. Trimming cost V 3 bases and J 3 bases, with 2 bases left between them. In DNA form, the CDR3 reads TGTGCCACCAGTGATCTCTACGAGCAGTACTTC. Amino acids: CATSDLYEQYF.

This chain links TRBV19 with TRBJ2-3; D perhaps matches TRBD1 (6 bases). The CDR3 length is 14 residues. Germline lookup yields CDR1 LNHDA and CDR2 SQIVND (reference sequence). V was trimmed by 1 base and J by 4 bases, leaving 9 bases between them. The CDR3 coding sequence is TGTGCCAGTAGTATAGTTGGGGGCCCAGATACGCAGTATTTT. It codes for CASSIVGGPDTQYF.

CDR3 coding DNA: TGTGCCAGTAGGGATACCGGGACAGGATATTCACCCCTCCACTTT. This encodes CASRDTGTGYSPLHF. The chain is built from TRBV19 and TRBJ1-6; 8 nucleotides align to TRBD1. Germline CDR1 is LNHDA and CDR2 is SQIVND (reference sequence). The CDR3 contains 15 residues. The V and J ends lost 6 bases and 8 bases, in that order; junction bases with no gene match: 9.

The chain couples TRBV7-9 to TRBJ2-5; TRBD1 matches at 11 bases. Trimming at V came to 5 bases and at J to 5 bases, leaving 13 bases not matched to a gene. There are 17 residues in the CDR3. Germline lookup yields CDR1 SEHNR and CDR2 FQNEAQ (reference sequence). The CDR3 reads CASSRFSGGQGGETQYF. The DNA for the CDR3 is TGTGCCAGCAGCCGTTTTAGCGGGGGACAGGGGGGCGAGACCCAGTACTTC.

V is TRBV18 and J is TRBJ2-3; 13 nucleotides match TRBD2. Germline V lookup: CDR1 KGHSH, CDR2 LQKENI. Trimming took 1 base from V and 4 from J; bases not matched to a gene: 2. The CDR3 sequence is 16 residues long. The CDR3 nucleotides are TGTGCCAGCTCACCACGGACTAGCGGGAGTTCAGATACGCAGTATTTT. Protein product: CASSPRTSGSSDTQYF.